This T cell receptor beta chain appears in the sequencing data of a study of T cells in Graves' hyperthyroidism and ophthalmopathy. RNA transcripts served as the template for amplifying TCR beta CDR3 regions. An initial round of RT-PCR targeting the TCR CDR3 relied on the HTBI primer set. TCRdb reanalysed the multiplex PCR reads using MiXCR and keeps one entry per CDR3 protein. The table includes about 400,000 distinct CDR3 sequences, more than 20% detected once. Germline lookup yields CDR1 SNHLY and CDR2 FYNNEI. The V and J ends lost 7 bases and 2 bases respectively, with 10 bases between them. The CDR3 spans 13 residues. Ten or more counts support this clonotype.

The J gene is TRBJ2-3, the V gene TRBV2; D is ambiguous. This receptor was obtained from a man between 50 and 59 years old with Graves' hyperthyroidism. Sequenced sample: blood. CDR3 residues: CASKEQSTDTQYF. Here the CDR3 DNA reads TGTGCCAGCAAGGAGCAGTCCACAGATACGCAGTATTTT.